This is a list of T cell receptor beta chains from one sample in a study of CD8 T cells in Susac syndrome. TCRdb analysed the immunoSEQ multiplex PCR reads with MiXCR anew, one entry per CDR3 protein. The sample yields more than 65,000 distinct CDR3 sequences, about 94% seen once. The sample was CD8+ T cells from PBMCs. The receptors were sampled from a human donor with multiple sclerosis. Each CDR3 is given with its conserved first and last residue. A D gene is named only where the DNA matches it firmly. Size values are once, few and many counts, or a class for expanded clones, and some rows have none.

J: TRBJ2-1; V: TRBV24-1; D: .; size: .; length: 12; CDR3: CATSRSYNEQFF; DNA: TGTGCCACCTCTCGGTCCTACAATGAGCAGTTCTTC
J: TRBJ1-2; V: TRBV3-1; D: .; size: .; length: 14; CDR3: CASSQGAGVYGYTF; DNA: TGTGCCAGCAGCCAAGGGGCAGGGGTCTATGGCTACACCTTC
J: TRBJ1-4; V: TRBV5-6; D: .; size: .; length: 13; CDR3: CASSGRYDGKLFF; DNA: TGTGCCAGCAGCGGCCGATATGACGGAAAACTGTTTTTT
J: TRBJ1-1; V: TRBV5-1; D: .; size: .; length: 13; CDR3: CASSLQEGTEAFF; DNA: TGCGCCAGCAGCTTACAGGAAGGCACTGAAGCTTTCTTT
J: TRBJ2-1; V: TRBV5-1; D: TRBD2; size: .; length: 16; CDR3: CASSFETSGGQGEQFF; DNA: TGCGCCAGCAGCTTCGAGACTAGCGGGGGGCAAGGTGAGCAGTTCTTC
J: TRBJ1-4; V: TRBV3-1; D: TRBD1; size: .; length: 15; CDR3: CASSPLGTVNEKLFF; DNA: TGTGCCAGCAGCCCCCTGGGGACAGTTAATGAAAAACTGTTTTTT
J: TRBJ2-7; V: TRBV29-1; D: TRBD2; size: few; length: 11; CDR3: CSVGGGYEQYF; DNA: TGCAGCGTTGGCGGGGGCTACGAGCAGTACTTC
J: TRBJ1-3; V: TRBV9; D: TRBD1; size: .; length: 15; CDR3: CASSATGDSGNTIYF; DNA: TGTGCCAGCAGCGCAACAGGGGACTCTGGAAACACCATATATTTT
J: TRBJ2-1; V: TRBV18; D: .; size: .; length: 12; CDR3: CASSPENNEQFF; DNA: TGTGCCAGCTCACCAGAAAACAATGAGCAGTTCTTC
J: TRBJ2-7; V: TRBV27; D: TRBD2; size: once; length: 15; CDR3: CASSPLAGEAYEQYF; DNA: TGTGCCAGCAGTCCACTAGCGGGAGAGGCCTACGAGCAGTACTTC
J: TRBJ2-7; V: TRBV29-1; D: .; size: .; length: 13; CDR3: CSVVGVASYEQYF; DNA: TGCAGCGTTGTCGGGGTAGCTTCCTACGAGCAGTACTTC
J: TRBJ1-2; V: TRBV25-1; D: .; size: .; length: 11; CDR3: CASTGGGGYTF; DNA: TGTGCCAGCACCGGAGGAGGTGGCTACACCTTC
J: TRBJ1-6; V: TRBV5-7; D: .; size: once; length: 15; CDR3: CASSTILLKNSPLHF; DNA: TGTGCCAGCAGCACAATCTTACTAAAGAATTCACCCCTCCACTTT
J: TRBJ2-1; V: TRBV9; D: .; size: .; length: 14; CDR3: CASSVGGASNEQFF; DNA: TGTGCCAGCAGCGTAGGAGGGGCTAGCAATGAGCAGTTCTTC
J: TRBJ2-1; V: TRBV7-9; D: .; size: .; length: 16; CDR3: CASTPPSGESINEQFF; DNA: TGTGCCAGCACCCCCCCAAGTGGGGAGTCCATAAATGAGCAGTTCTTC
J: TRBJ2-7; V: TRBV13; D: TRBD1; size: .; length: 15; CDR3: CASSSTGQNSYEQYF; DNA: TGTGCCAGCAGCTCGACGGGACAGAACTCCTACGAGCAGTACTTC
J: TRBJ2-7; V: TRBV27; D: .; size: .; length: 13; CDR3: CASSFTPAYEQYF; DNA: TGTGCCAGCAGTTTTACGCCGGCCTACGAGCAGTACTTC
J: TRBJ2-7; V: TRBV6-2/TRBV6-3; D: .; size: .; length: 14; CDR3: CASSYRPLGSEQYF; DNA: TGTGCCAGCAGTTACCGGCCGCTTGGGTCGGAGCAGTACTTC
J: TRBJ2-2; V: TRBV29-1; D: TRBD2; size: .; length: 13; CDR3: CSAVSGGTGELFF; DNA: TGCAGCGCCGTCTCGGGGGGCACCGGGGAGCTGTTTTTT
J: TRBJ2-2; V: TRBV29-1; D: .; size: .; length: 12; CDR3: CSAAGATGELFF; DNA: TGCAGCGCCGCAGGGGCCACCGGGGAGCTGTTTTTT
J: TRBJ2-5; V: TRBV7-9; D: .; size: .; length: 15; CDR3: CASTPLTGSQETQYF; DNA: TGTGCCAGCACTCCGTTGACAGGTAGCCAAGAGACCCAGTACTTC
J: TRBJ2-1; V: TRBV6-6; D: TRBD2; size: .; length: 13; CDR3: CASDSGTMNEQFF; DNA: TGTGCCAGTGACTCCGGGACTATGAATGAGCAGTTCTTC
J: TRBJ2-1; V: TRBV28; D: .; size: .; length: 11; CDR3: CASSPDNEQFF; DNA: TGTGCCAGCAGTCCCGATAATGAGCAGTTCTTC
J: TRBJ2-5; V: TRBV28; D: TRBD2; size: .; length: 15; CDR3: CASTPLAGGEETQYF; DNA: TGTGCCAGCACTCCACTAGCGGGGGGGGAAGAGACCCAGTACTTC
J: TRBJ2-5; V: TRBV19; D: TRBD2; size: .; length: 16; CDR3: CASTPSGGASQETQYF; DNA: TGTGCCAGTACGCCTAGCGGGGGGGCCTCACAGGAGACCCAGTACTTC
J: TRBJ1-2; V: TRBV5-6; D: TRBD1; size: once; length: 12; CDR3: CASSNRGGGYTF; DNA: TGTGCCAGCAGCAACAGGGGAGGGGGCTACACCTTC
J: TRBJ2-1; V: TRBV7-8; D: .; size: .; length: 20; CDR3: CASSLVRVGAGVRSYNEQFF; DNA: TGTGCCAGCAGCTTAGTGCGGGTCGGAGCGGGCGTTAGGTCCTACAATGAGCAGTTCTTC
J: TRBJ2-7; V: TRBV27; D: .; size: once; length: 13; CDR3: CASSSPGAYEQYF; DNA: TGTGCCAGCAGTTCCCCGGGGGCCTACGAGCAGTACTTC
J: TRBJ2-7; V: TRBV4-1; D: .; size: .; length: 15; CDR3: CASSQGTPSSYEQYF; DNA: TGCGCCAGCAGCCAAGGGACACCAAGCTCCTACGAGCAGTACTTC
J: TRBJ2-1; V: TRBV12-3/TRBV12-4; D: TRBD2; size: .; length: 14; CDR3: CASSTSGRAGEQFF; DNA: TGTGCCAGCAGTACTAGCGGGAGGGCCGGTGAGCAGTTCTTC